The sequence of this T cell receptor beta chain was determined in a study of blood T cell repertoires in COVID-19. Study at large: Acute and convalescent COVID-19 samples came from the United States, Italy and Spain.

TCRdb's copy holds only in-frame clones and misses some; the assay was immunoSEQ multiplex PCR. The repertoire holds nearly 80,000 clones, 84% seen once, with roughly 3.5% in the top ten. Germline CDR1 reads SGHRS; CDR2 reads YFSETQ. The CDR3 contains 16 residues. The V gene lost 1 base and the J gene lost 5 bases, with 16 bases spanning the gap. A single count supports this clone. Sequencing was carried out using peripheral blood. This TCR derives from a man over 45 with acute or convalescent COVID-19. The chain employs TRBV5-1 and TRBJ1-5, with D unclear. DNA for the CDR3: TGCGCCAGCAGCTTGAGGAGAGGGCGTGTGTATCAGCCCCAGCATTTT. It codes for CASSLRRGRVYQPQHF.